One sample yielded the 29 T cell receptor delta chains listed below, sequenced in a study of gamma-delta chains in newborns, infants, children. TCRdb re-called the reads using CATT. Found here are about 3,000 delta-chain clones, about 2.6% of them singletons; the top ten hold roughly 7.1%. Sequenced material: blood. All receptors come from a child who was a newborn, infant or young child, either healthy, febrile or measles-vaccinated (not recorded which).

The rearrangement joins TRDV2 to TRDJ2; possible D gene TRDD3, 5 bases. V shed 3 bases and J shed 1 base, with 17 bases lying between them. The CDR3 consists of 17 residues. CDR1 is GEAIGNYY, CDR2 EKD, per germline. The CDR3 DNA reads as TGTGCCTGTGACCCAGTACTGGAGGGCAGTTTGACAGCACAACTCTTCTTT. It is translated as CACDPVLEGSLTAQLFF.

This clone is categorized as medium-sized. This chain uses TRDV2 with TRDJ1, with 7 bases identical to TRDD3. CDR1 and CDR2 (germline): GEAIGNYY, EKD. The CDR3 loop spans 18 amino acids. After removal of 1 base from V and 0 bases from J, the junction contained 13 bases not matched to a gene. CDR3 in amino acids: CACDTLGGTTSNTDKLIF. The CDR3 DNA reads TGTGCCTGTGACACGCTGGGGGGCACAACTTCGAACACCGATAAACTCATCTTT.

This clone is deemed medium-sized. The chain joins TRDV2 to TRDJ3; TRDD3 aligns across 12 bases. The germline V gene encodes CDR1 GEAIGNYY and CDR2 EKD. The CDR3 totals 22 residues. J gave up 0 bases and V 1 base, and 12 bases lay outside the gene matches. The CDR3 loop is CACDTVLGDTLTSSWDTRQMFF. In nucleotides, the CDR3 is TGTGCCTGTGACACGGTTCTGGGGGATACGCTTACGAGCTCCTGGGACACCCGACAGATGTTTTTC.

As for this clone: This clone may be a read error of a much larger clone one base away. At the DNA level, this CDR3 is encoded by other sequences in the same sample as well. The genes are TRDV2 and TRDJ1, with 12 nucleotides matching TRDD3. The CDR3 contains 18 residues. The germline V gene encodes CDR1 GEAIGNYY and CDR2 EKD. The CDR3 region has the DNA TGTGCCTGTGATCCCGTACTGGGGGATACTTCGTACACCGATAAACTTATCTTT. As protein: CACDPVLGDTSYTDKLIF.

Of note for this clone: The junction differs from germline at one of its ends, possibly a read error. V is TRDV1 and J is TRDJ1; 9 bases agree with TRDD3. The J gene, left out of TCRdb, was set here by checking the DNA against germline. The CDR3 is 27 residues long. Germline assignment: CDR1 TSWWSYY and CDR2 QGS. CDR3 sequence: CALGEPKDIPVQLGGGGYWRYTDRLIF. The CDR3 DNA is TGTGCTCTTGGGGAACCGAAGGATATTCCTGTACAACTAGGGGGTGGGGGATATTGGCGGTACACCGATAGACTCATCTTT.

This clone has more than one count but fewer than ten. A read error may explain this, as a much larger clone is one base away. The CDR3 coding sequence is TGTGCCTGTGACACCCTCCAAGGGGGACCAAACCTCTACTTCGACACCGATAAACTCATCTTT. Translated, it gives CACDTLQGGPNLYFDTDKLIF. The chain is built from TRDV2 and TRDJ1; possibly TRDD3 for D (6 bases). This CDR3 comprises 21 residues. V was trimmed by 0 bases and J by 0 bases, leaving 28 bases between them. Germline lookup yields CDR1 GEAIGNYY and CDR2 EKD.

Sample share makes this clone large. The genes are TRDV2 and TRDJ1; 9 nucleotides line up with TRDD3. J lost 3 bases, V lost 3 bases, and 19 bases had no gene match. Germline CDR1 GEAIGNYY, CDR2 EKD. The CDR3 has 19 amino acids. CDR3 loop: CACDPVQSGGYSRSDKLIF. The CDR3 DNA sequence: TGTGCCTGTGACCCCGTACAGTCAGGGGGATACTCGAGATCCGATAAACTCATCTTT.

This clone was counted between two and nine times. This may be a read error: a much more frequent sequence differs by one nucleotide. The chain links TRDV2 to TRDJ2; D possibly corresponds to TRDD3 (6 bases). CDR1 and CDR2 from the germline V gene are GEAIGNYY and EKD. The CDR3 contains 16 residues. CDR3: CARDTVGGNLTAQLFF. The CDR3 DNA reads TGTGCCCGTGACACCGTGGGGGGTAATTTGACAGCACAACTCTTCTTT.

This clone showed up just a few times. The rearrangement links TRDV2 to TRDJ1, with TRDD3 matching 8 bases. The V segment lost 3 bases and the J segment 1 base; nucleotides outside the gene matches: 6. The germline gives CDR1 GEAIGNYY, CDR2 EKD. The CDR3 extends over 15 amino acids. The CDR3 coding sequence is TGTGCCTGTGACCTACTGGGGGTCGCCACCGATAAACTCATCTTT. Translation: CACDLLGVATDKLIF.

As regards this clone: A read error is possible here, since a much larger clone lies one base away. At the DNA level, this CDR3 is encoded by other sequences in the same sample as well. The genes are TRDV2 and TRDJ1; D unclear. The length of the CDR3 is 14 residues. Germline CDR1 reads GEAIGNYY; CDR2 reads EKD. The CDR3 here is CACDDLTRTDKLIF. For the CDR3, the DNA is TGTGCCTGTGACGACCTGACCCGTACCGATAAACTCATCTTC.

This clone has only a few counts. This rearrangement joins TRDV1 to TRDJ1, with 8 bases identical to TRDD3. Per the germline V gene, CDR1 is TSWWSYY and CDR2 is QGS. With V trimmed by 5 bases and J by 3 bases, 35 bases remained unmatched. The CDR3 sequence is 24 residues long. As DNA, the CDR3 is TGTGCTCTTGGGACCAGGAGACCTTTACCACTTCAGAGGGGATACACCAATCTCTCCGATAAACTCATCTTT. Protein product: CALGTRRPLPLQRGYTNLSDKLIF.

This clone was detected only a few times. The sample has other DNA sequences that encode this CDR3 too. The chain links TRDV2 to TRDJ1; D might be TRDD3 (6 bases). Per germline, CDR1 GEAIGNYY and CDR2 EKD. This CDR3 is built from 17 residues. V shed 1 base and J shed 0 bases, with 17 bases lying between them. CDR3 region: CACDTVGGGPYTDKLIF. CDR3 coding DNA: TGTGCCTGTGACACTGTAGGTGGGGGGCCCTACACCGATAAACTCATCTTT.

The genes are TRDV2 and TRDJ1, with 10 bases matching TRDD3. Germline V lookup: CDR1 GEAIGNYY, CDR2 EKD. The ends lost 6 bases at V and 0 bases at J; junction bases unmatched: 27. This CDR3 has 22 residues. CDR3 DNA sequence: TGTGCCTGTTCATTCCTACGATCGAGTCTACTGGGGGATGCCGCGTACACCGATAAACTCATCTTT. Encoded protein: CACSFLRSSLLGDAAYTDKLIF.

Judged by abundance, this clone is medium-sized. V and J are TRDV2 and TRDJ3; D is unresolved. CDR3 length: 20 amino acids. The germline V and J ends were trimmed by 1 base and 1 base, with 19 bases remaining between them. CDR1 is GEAIGNYY and CDR2 is EKD in the germline V gene. The CDR3 sequence is CACDTVRTIPASWDTRQMFF. The CDR3 nucleotides read TGTGCCTGTGACACGGTTCGTACGATCCCCGCTTCCTGGGACACCCGACAGATGTTTTTC.

Turning to this clone: This may be a read error, as it is one base from a much larger clone. This chain uses TRDV2 with TRDJ1, with D perhaps matching TRDD3 (5 bases). CDR1 and CDR2 from the germline V gene are GEAIGNYY and EKD. V was trimmed by 0 bases and J by 2 bases, leaving 21 bases between them. This CDR3 comprises 18 residues. The CDR3 spells CACDTAGDTHAKTDKLIF. The CDR3 coding sequence is TGTGCCTGTGACACCGCTGGAGATACCCATGCTAAGACCGATAAACTCATCTTT.

Concerning this clone itself: This may arise from a read error, as a much more abundant clone is one base away. This CDR3 is also generated by other DNA sequences in the sample. The rearrangement uses TRDV2 and TRDJ1, with TRDD3 as a possible D gene (5 bases). Germline V gene data show CDR1 as GEAIGNYY and CDR2 as EKD. The CDR3 contains 15 residues. CDR3 region: CACDTVGFHTDKLIF. CDR3 in DNA: TGTGCCTGCGACACCGTGGGGTTTCACACCGATAAACTCATCTTT.

Notes on this clone: This sequence may be a read error, since a much larger clone differs from it by one base. The same CDR3 can be traced to other DNA sequences in this sample. The J gene is TRDJ1, the V gene TRDV2; 10 bases fit TRDD3. V trimming: 1 base; J trimming: 5 bases; junction bases outside the gene matches: 21. The CDR3 covers 20 residues. The germline V gene encodes CDR1 GEAIGNYY and CDR2 EKD. The CDR3 region is CACDTLDTGGSRSRADKLIF. The CDR3 DNA follows: TGTGCCTGTGACACGCTGGATACTGGGGGATCCCGGAGCAGGGCTGATAAACTCATCTTT.

On this clone itself: A much larger clone is a single base away; this may be a read error. The V and J genes are TRDV2 and TRDJ1, with 11 bases that match TRDD3. From germline, CDR1 is GEAIGNYY and CDR2 EKD. The CDR3 loop spans 19 amino acids. Trimming removed 3 bases from V and 0 bases from J; junction bases left unmatched: 14. This CDR3 reads CACDATSSLGDTDTDKLIF. The CDR3 bases are TGTGCCTGTGACGCAACGTCCTCTCTGGGGGATACCGACACCGATAAACTCATCTTT.

Judged by abundance, this clone is medium-sized. Written as DNA, the CDR3 is TGTGCCTGTGACACTCTTCCGGATGCTGGGGGCCAAAGGGCGGACACCGATAAACTCATCTTT. It specifies CACDTLPDAGGQRADTDKLIF. The chain is built from TRDV2 and TRDJ1; 7 bases are shared with TRDD3. Germline-derived CDR1 and CDR2 are GEAIGNYY and EKD. This CDR3 has 21 residues. V was pared by 1 base and J by 0 bases, with 22 bases of the junction left unmatched.

This clone is medium-sized within its sample. The V gene is TRDV2, the J gene TRDJ1; TRDD3 agrees at 12 bases. The CDR3 runs to 16 residues. Looked up from germline, CDR1 is GEAIGNYY and CDR2 is EKD. Losses at the gene ends were 3 bases for V and 3 bases for J; bases not matched to a gene: 7. CDR3 nucleotide sequence: TGTGCCTGTGACTTGCTGGGGGATACGAACGCCGATAAACTCATCTTT. It yields the protein CACDLLGDTNADKLIF.

In the case of this clone: A much larger clonotype is one base distant, so this may be a read error. Distinct nucleotide sequences in the sample also encode this CDR3. The rearrangement joins TRDV2 to TRDJ1; 10 bases are a match to TRDD3. CDR1 is GEAIGNYY, CDR2 EKD, per germline. J was trimmed by 0 bases and V by 4 bases; bases with no gene match: 7. The CDR3 contains 16 residues. CDR3 residues: CACERLGDTDTDKLIF. The CDR3 DNA reads as TGTGCCTGTGAACGCTTGGGGGATACAGACACCGATAAACTCATCTTT.

This clone was observed a few times. Since a much larger clone is just one base distant, this may be a read error. Other DNA sequences in the sample encode the same CDR3. The chain couples TRDV2 to TRDJ1; the D gene is possibly TRDD3 (6 bases). This CDR3 contains 14 residues. Trimming shortened V by 3 bases and J by 8 bases, and 18 bases separated the two germline ends. Germline V gene sequence: CDR1 GEAIGNYY, CDR2 EKD. In DNA form, the CDR3 reads TGTGCCTGTGACGCGATGGGGGGCTCTGACAAACTCATCTTT. Translating it yields CACDAMGGSDKLIF.

In its sample, this clone was seen a few times. This could be a read error, since a much larger clone is one nucleotide away. Other DNA sequences in this specimen translate into the identical CDR3. This rearrangement joins TRDV2 to TRDJ1; D unclear. The germline gives CDR1 GEAIGNYY, CDR2 EKD. This CDR3 contains 13 residues. Between the trimmed V and J ends, which lost 3 bases and 8 bases, there was a span of 15 bases. In DNA, the CDR3 is TGTGCCTGTGACCAATTGGGAGACTTGAAACTCATCTTT. It encodes CACDQLGDLKLIF.

There are a few counts of this clone. A far larger clone differs by one base, so this is likely a read error. This sequence joins TRDV2 and TRDJ1, with a tentative D call TRDD3 (5 bases). The CDR3 is made up of 15 amino acids. V lost 2 bases to trimming and J lost 1 base, with 13 bases between them. Germline V gene lookup returns CDR1 GEAIGNYY and CDR2 EKD. CDR3: CACDIVGTCTDKLIF. The CDR3 DNA sequence: TGTGCCTGTGACATAGTGGGGACGTGCACCGATAAACTCATCTTT.

Of note for this clone: A clone one base away is much larger, so this may be a read error. The V gene is TRDV2, the J gene TRDJ3; 10 bases map to TRDD3. CDR1 GEAIGNYY and CDR2 EKD come from the germline V gene. The J segment lost 5 bases and the V segment lost 0 bases, leaving 6 bases of the junction unmatched. CDR3 length: 18 amino acids. CDR3 in DNA: TGTGCCTGTGACACCGTACTGGGGGATGCCCGGGACACCCGACAGATGTTTTTC. The encoded protein is CACDTVLGDARDTRQMFF.

By frequency in the sample, this clone is medium-sized (0.01 to 0.1%). This chain links TRDV2 with TRDJ3; D not resolved. CDR1 and CDR2 (germline): GEAIGNYY, EKD. The CDR3 loop spans 17 amino acids. V shed 0 bases and J shed 0 bases, with 8 bases lying between them. The CDR3 spells CACDTVISSWDTRQMFF. CDR3 bases: TGTGCCTGTGACACCGTGATCAGCTCCTGGGACACCCGACAGATGTTTTTC.

This clone was detected only a few times. Possible read error: a much larger clone is one base away. The same CDR3 can be traced to other DNA sequences in this sample. This sequence joins TRDV2 and TRDJ1; D gene uncertain. The CDR3 has 16 amino acids. Germline V gene lookup returns CDR1 GEAIGNYY and CDR2 EKD. DNA of the CDR3: TGTGCCTGTGACACCGTGGGAGGACTGTACACCGACAAACTCATCTTT. This translates into CACDTVGGLYTDKLIF.

This clone was observed a few times. This may come from a read error, since a much larger clone is one base off. V and J are TRDV2 and TRDJ1, with D tentatively TRDD3 (5 bases). CDR1 and CDR2 (germline): GEAIGNYY, EKD. V lost 3 bases, J lost 0 bases, and 19 bases lay in between. The CDR3 contains 17 residues. This CDR3 reads CACDAVGSSTYTDKLIF. CDR3 coding DNA: TGTGCCTGTGACGCCGTGGGGAGTTCTACGTACACCGATAAACTCATCTTT.

On this clone itself: A far larger clone is only one base removed, so a read error is likely. The gene calls are TRDV2 and TRDJ1, with 8 positions matching TRDD3. This CDR3 spans 19 amino acids. CDR1 is GEAIGNYY and CDR2 is EKD in the germline V gene. The CDR3 sequence: CAYDTVRTGGSGRVDKLIF. For the CDR3, the DNA is TGTGCCTATGACACGGTCCGTACTGGGGGCTCCGGACGGGTCGATAAACTCATCTTT.